The 15 T cell receptor beta chains given below trace back to one sample, sequenced in a study of cytomegalovirus exposure and HLA in healthy donors. Primers included in the PCR were 60 Vbeta and 13 Jbeta primers. Assay: immunoSEQ multiplex PCR; the TCRdb copy retains only in-frame clones and omits some. The table shows some 200,000 clones, with around four fifths occurring only once. The sequenced sample was PBMCs. These receptors were obtained from a woman aged 40 to 55 in good health and CMV-seronegative.

CDR3 bases: TGTGCCAGCTCCGACAGGGAATGGGAAAAACTGTTTTTT. It codes for CASSDREWEKLFF. This sequence joins TRBV5-6 and TRBJ1-4; 7 bases align to TRBD1. Germline values: CDR1 SGHDT, CDR2 YYEEEE. The CDR3 is 13 residues long. V was pared by 7 bases and J by 8 bases, with 8 bases of the junction left unmatched.

This clone was recorded only once. The chain recombines TRBV7-9 with TRBJ1-4, with no clear D. Trimming removed 5 bases from V and 4 bases from J, with 8 bases in between. Germline V CDR1 and CDR2: SEHNR, FQNEAQ (reference sequence). The CDR3 spans 13 residues. CDR3 sequence: CASSPPLNEKLFF. As DNA, the CDR3 is TGTGCCAGCAGCCCCCCACTTAATGAAAAACTGTTTTTT.

Here the CDR3 DNA reads TGTGCCAGCAGCCAACCAGGGACAGGAGGCACAGATACGCAGTATTTT. Protein: CASSQPGTGGTDTQYF. The rearrangement uses TRBV4-2 and TRBJ2-3; 8 bases match TRBD1. Germline lookup yields CDR1 LGHNA and CDR2 YNFKEQ. The CDR3 totals 16 residues. V shed 2 bases and J 1 base; nucleotides not matched to a gene: 5.

The CDR3, as DNA: TGTGCCAGCAGCTTAGTCCCAGGGTCGGGCACTGAAGCTTTCTTT. It specifies CASSLVPGSGTEAFF. The chain joins TRBV11-2 to TRBJ1-1; a weak D match, TRBD1 (5 bases). CDR3 length: 15 amino acids. Trimming pared 1 base from V and 4 bases from J, leaving 13 bases between. CDR1 SGHAT and CDR2 FQNNGV come from the germline V gene.

In DNA form, the CDR3 reads TGTGCCAGCAGCTTAGATGGGAGGGAGGTTGGGGAGCTGTTTTTT. Its translation is CASSLDGREVGELFF. The genes are TRBV7-8 and TRBJ2-2, with 7 nucleotides matching TRBD2. CDR3 length: 15 amino acids. Unmatched junction bases numbered 7, after V lost 1 base and J lost 8 bases. Germline CDR1 SGHVS, CDR2 FQNEAQ.

The rearrangement links TRBV4-3 to TRBJ2-5; D is perhaps TRBD2 (6 bases). This CDR3 comprises 15 residues. V gave up 0 bases and J gave up 4 bases, with 12 bases separating them. CDR1 and CDR2 (germline): LGHNA, YSLEER. The DNA of the CDR3 is TGCGCCAGCAGCCAAGAAGGAGGGGTGTCAGAGACCCAGTACTTC. The encoded protein is CASSQEGGVSETQYF.

The gene calls are TRBV27 and TRBJ2-3; TRBD1 is a possible D gene (6 bases). The V end was cut by 7 bases, the J end by 0 bases, with 20 bases between. The CDR3 sequence is 17 residues long. Germline values: CDR1 MNHEY, CDR2 SMNVEV (reference sequence). CDR3 amino acids: CASKRGGAQASTDTQYF. The CDR3 bases are TGTGCCAGCAAAAGAGGGGGTGCACAGGCAAGCACAGATACGCAGTATTTT.

The CDR3 region has the DNA TGCGCCAGCAGCCAAGATCGAGTCACTAGCGGTAACCTTTACGAGCAGTACTTC. This sequence encodes CASSQDRVTSGNLYEQYF. The V call is TRBV4-3, the J call TRBJ2-7; 8 nucleotides line up with TRBD2. CDR3 length: 18 amino acids. Germline CDR1 is LGHNA and CDR2 is YSLEER. The junction had 14 bases not matched to a gene; V was cut back by 0 bases and J by 4 bases.

The V and J genes are TRBV5-1 and TRBJ1-1; D unclear. The V gene's germline CDR1 is SGHRS and CDR2 YFSETQ. This CDR3 has 15 residues. V was cut by 4 bases and J by 4 bases, with 17 bases left in between. CDR3 DNA: TGCGCCAGCAGCATCCGACAAATCGGTAGCACTGAAGCTTTCTTT. Translation gives CASSIRQIGSTEAFF.

The chain uses TRBV6-5 and TRBJ1-1; TRBD1 is a possible D gene (5 bases). There are 16 residues in the CDR3. Looked up from germline, CDR1 is MNHEY and CDR2 is SVGAGI. The ends were cut back, 0 bases at V and 1 base at J, with 12 bases in the middle. CDR3 DNA: TGTGCCAGCAGTTACTCGGGGCCGGGAGGGAACACTGAAGCTTTCTTT. Its protein product is CASSYSGPGGNTEAFF.

This chain joins TRBV4-1 and TRBJ2-7; tentative D call: TRBD1 (8 bases). The CDR3 is made up of 15 amino acids. Germline V gene sequence: CDR1 MGHRA, CDR2 YSYEKL. Trimming stripped 2 bases from V and 5 bases from J, with 16 bases between. CDR3 sequence: CASSQSTGGVDEQYF. DNA of the CDR3: TGCGCCAGCAGCCAATCAACAGGGGGGGTTGACGAGCAGTACTTC.

The chain recombines TRBV2 with TRBJ1-3, with a tentative D call TRBD1 (5 bases). Germline loops: CDR1 SNHLY, CDR2 FYNNEI. The CDR3 runs to 15 residues. V was clipped by 6 bases and J by 0 bases, with 12 bases between them. CDR3 nucleotides: TGTGCCAGCAGGAGACAGCTTTTCTCTGGAAACACCATATATTTT. Translating gives CASRRQLFSGNTIYF.

The table lists this clone with a few counts. V and J are TRBV28 and TRBJ2-3, with 8 bases that match TRBD2. Germline CDR1 reads MDHEN; CDR2 reads SYDVKM. V lost 6 bases and J lost 4; bases outside the gene matches: 9. There are 15 residues in the CDR3. CDR3 DNA: TGTGCCAGCAGACCGACTGCGGGGGGACCAGATACGCAGTATTTT. It specifies CASRPTAGGPDTQYF.

This clone showed up just a few times. The chain joins TRBV4-3 to TRBJ1-1, with TRBD1 as a possible D gene (6 bases). The CDR3 covers 16 residues. Trimming removed 0 bases at V and 1 base at J, with 12 bases between. Germline V gives CDR1 LGHNA, CDR2 YSLEER. The DNA for the CDR3 is TGCGCCAGCAGCCAAGAATGGAGGACAGCGAACACTGAAGCTTTCTTT. As protein: CASSQEWRTANTEAFF.

This chain joins TRBV6-5 and TRBJ2-3; D uncertain. CDR3 length equals 13 residues. The germline V gene encodes CDR1 MNHEY and CDR2 SVGAGI. Trimming shortened V by 4 bases and J by 2 bases, and 7 bases separated the two germline ends. The CDR3 loop reads CASSSRLTDTQYF. CDR3 nucleotides: TGTGCCAGCAGTTCCAGACTCACAGATACGCAGTATTTT.